This passage covers 7 T cell receptor beta chains from one sample sequenced in a study of blood T cell repertoires in COVID-19. Assay used: immunoSEQ multiplex PCR; TCRdb lists only in-frame clones, some missing. This table has about 270,000 clones, 86% appearing once. The specimen was PBMCs or T cells enriched from blood (not recorded which). All receptors come from a woman younger than 35 who had recovered from COVID-19.

This clone appeared a single time. This chain joins TRBV7-6 and TRBJ1-2; tentatively, D is TRBD1 (6 bases). The germline CDR1 and CDR2 sequences are SGHVS and FNYEAQ. V shed 4 bases and J shed 2 bases, with 11 bases lying between them. The length of the CDR3 is 14 residues. Here the CDR3 reads CASSSGQFNYGYTF. The CDR3 bases are TGTGCCAGCAGCTCAGGACAGTTCAACTATGGCTACACCTTC.

J is TRBJ1-2 and V is TRBV9; 10 bases are a match to TRBD1. The CDR3 loop spans 15 amino acids. Germline assignment: CDR1 SGDLS and CDR2 YYNGEE. The V gene end was trimmed by 3 bases and the J gene end by 3 bases; junction bases not matched to a gene: 5. CDR3 sequence: CASSEGTGDYYGYTF. The CDR3 DNA is TGTGCCAGCAGCGAGGGGACAGGGGACTACTATGGCTACACCTTC.

The gene calls are TRBV4-1 and TRBJ2-7; D remains unclear. CDR3 size: 15 residues. Trimming took off 0 bases at V and 5 bases at J, with 14 bases between the two ends. Germline CDR1 and CDR2: MGHRA and YSYEKL. This chain's CDR3 is CASSQEPGLGHEQYF. In nucleotides, the CDR3 is TGCGCCAGCAGCCAAGAACCTGGTCTAGGCCACGAGCAGTACTTC.

The chain recombines TRBV5-1 with TRBJ2-5, with 14 bases that match TRBD2. The CDR3 runs 15 residues. Germline CDR1 and CDR2: SGHRS and YFSETQ. V was pared by 2 bases and J by 5 bases, with 2 bases of the junction left unmatched. The CDR3 here is CASSFWTSGGETQYF. In DNA form, the CDR3 reads TGCGCCAGCAGCTTCTGGACTAGCGGGGGGGAGACCCAGTACTTC.

The chain links TRBV7-9 to TRBJ1-1; 8 nucleotides align to TRBD1. The CDR3 consists of 15 residues. Trimming cost V 4 bases and J 4 bases; bases outside gene matches: 8. CDR1 is SEHNR, CDR2 FQNEAQ, per germline (reference sequence). CDR3 protein: CASSSLDRAGTEAFF. DNA of the CDR3: TGTGCCAGCAGCTCCCTGGACAGGGCGGGCACTGAAGCTTTCTTT.

The rearrangement uses TRBV28 and TRBJ2-5, with a weak D call TRBD1 (6 bases). CDR1 and CDR2 (germline): MDHEN, SYDVKM. The CDR3 extends over 15 amino acids. V dropped 5 bases and J dropped 7 bases, with 20 bases sitting between them. In DNA form, the CDR3 reads TGTGCCAGCAGTCTCAGCGTGGGGACACCGCGGACCCAGTACTTC. Translation: CASSLSVGTPRTQYF.

The CDR3: CATSERGAGDSNQPQHF. CDR3 coding DNA: TGTGCCACCAGTGAACGCGGGGCAGGCGACAGCAATCAGCCCCAGCATTTT. The V gene is TRBV24-1, the J gene TRBJ1-5, with D maybe TRBD1 (5 bases). CDR3 length: 17 residues. V was clipped by 4 bases and J by 1 base, with 16 bases between them. Looked up from germline, CDR1 is KGHDR and CDR2 is SFDVKD.